This TCR beta chain was obtained from a study of blood T cell repertoires in COVID-19. The overall study: There were acute and convalescent COVID-19 samples, and they came from the United States, Italy and Spain. The analysed material was cDNA or gDNA that came from T cells, B-cell-depleted T cells, or PBMCs.

As processed by the authors: The authors estimated nucleated cell counts from reference gene primer amplification. TCRdb keeps only in-frame clones here, not all; method: immunoSEQ multiplex PCR. The DNA gave D and trimming, while V, J and clone size come from that table. The sample carries 200,000 to 250,000 clones, roughly 84% recorded once. The V gene end was trimmed by 8 bases and the J gene end by 5 bases; junction bases not matched to a gene: 5. The CDR3 length is 14 residues. In germline, CDR1 is MGHDK, CDR2 SYGVNS. This clonotype was obtained from a woman over 75 with acute or convalescent COVID-19. Sample: peripheral blood. The chain employs TRBV25-1 and TRBJ1-5, with 11 bases identical to TRBD1. The DNA of the CDR3 is TGTGCCAGCCGGGGACAGGGGGGTTATCAGCCCCAGCATTTT. Protein: CASRGQGGYQPQHF.